One and the same sample provided the 5 T cell receptor beta chains below, sequenced in a study of shared clonotypes between healthy human individuals. Produced via immunoSEQ multiplex PCR; TCRdb's table is partial and in-frame only. The data contain about 480,000 clones, approximately 79% of them seen just once; the ten biggest clones take up 9.5% to 15%. The specimen sequenced was PBMCs. Receptor source: a woman aged 40 to 50 in good health. Some clones in this sample may be carry-over from other donors' samples.

CDR3 amino acids: CASSFKDGTSGRSNYNEQFF. The CDR3 DNA is TGCGCCAGCAGCTTCAAAGACGGGACTAGCGGGAGGAGTAACTACAATGAGCAGTTCTTC. The rearrangement joins TRBV5-1 to TRBJ2-1, with 15 positions matching TRBD2. Germline CDR1 SGHRS, CDR2 YFSETQ. The CDR3 has 20 residues. V was pared by 2 bases and J by 3 bases, with 12 bases of the junction left unmatched. Combining the CDR3 with reference TRBV5-1 and TRBJ2-1 gives the whole variable domain KAGVTQTPRYLIKTRGQQVTLSCSPISGHRSVSWYQQTPGQGLQFLFEYFSETQRNKGNFPGRFSGRQFSNSRSEMNVSTLELGDSALYLCASSFKDGTSGRSNYNEQFFGPGTRLTVL.

The chain is built from TRBV10-3 and TRBJ1-5, with D tentatively TRBD1 (5 bases). This CDR3 is 14 amino acids long. V lost 2 bases, J lost 1 base, and 6 bases lay in between. The germline CDR1 and CDR2 sequences are ENHRY and SYGVKD. CDR3 sequence: CAISEDRSNQPQHF. The CDR3 nucleotides read TGTGCCATCAGTGAGGACAGAAGCAATCAGCCCCAGCATTTT.

This clone was detected once. The rearrangement joins TRBV28 to TRBJ2-3, with 8 bases matching TRBD2. Germline CDR1 MDHEN, CDR2 SYDVKM. The CDR3 runs 15 residues. V was clipped by 5 bases and J by 3 bases; unmatched bases: 7. The CDR3 coding sequence is TGTGCCAGCAGTACTAGCGGAGAGGGGACAGATACGCAGTATTTT. Its translation is CASSTSGEGTDTQYF.

This rearrangement joins TRBV7-2 to TRBJ1-2; no firm D call. The V and J ends lost 5 bases and 3 bases respectively, with 10 bases between them. CDR1 SGHTA and CDR2 FQGNSA come from the germline V gene. The CDR3 is made up of 13 amino acids. The CDR3, as DNA: TGTGCCAGCAGCCAGGACGGCTACTATGGCTACACCTTC. It encodes CASSQDGYYGYTF.

The V call is TRBV29-1, the J call TRBJ1-1; TRBD1 might be the D (5 bases). Germline V gene lookup returns CDR1 SQVTM and CDR2 ANQGSEA. This CDR3 is 13 amino acids long. Between the trimmed V and J ends, which lost 7 bases and 5 bases, there was a span of 17 bases. CDR3 coding DNA: TGCAGCGCCGAGGCGGGGAGGGGAACTGAAGCTTTCTTT. It codes for CSAEAGRGTEAFF.